Each of the 22 T cell receptor beta chains below was sequenced from the same sample in a study of cytomegalovirus exposure and HLA in healthy donors. Primers included in the PCR were 60 Vbeta and 13 Jbeta primers. The repertoire was sequenced with immunoSEQ multiplex PCR; TCRdb's copy has only in-frame clones and lacks some. Of about 97,000 clones detected, less than 90% appear once; the ten largest clones hold 2% to 3%. The sequencing input was PBMCs. These receptors all stem from a man aged 40-55 years in good health and CMV-seronegative.

The chain employs TRBV7-9 and TRBJ2-6, with 7 bases that match TRBD1. Unmatched junction bases numbered 7, after V lost 5 bases and J lost 0 bases. Germline CDR1 reads SEHNR; CDR2 reads FQNEAQ (reference sequence). The CDR3 is 17 amino acids. The CDR3 coding sequence is TGTGCCAGCAGCCAAACAGGGGTTATCTCTGGGGCCAACGTCCTGACTTTC. Translation gives CASSQTGVISGANVLTF.

This clone was observed once. The chain recombines TRBV7-2 with TRBJ2-7; TRBD2 aligns across 7 bases. CDR3 length equals 14 residues. Germline trimming cut 5 bases from V and 2 bases from J; bases unmatched to any gene: 6. Germline assignment: CDR1 SGHTA and CDR2 FQGNSA. CDR3 bases: TGTGCCAGCAGCACCTCAGCGGGGACCTACGAGCAGTACTTC. Translation: CASSTSAGTYEQYF.

V gene TRBV28 combines with J gene TRBJ2-1, with a possible D match to TRBD2 (5 bases). V lost 8 bases and J lost 1, with 6 bases in between. Germline lookup yields CDR1 MDHEN and CDR2 SYDVKM. This CDR3 is 12 amino acids long. CDR3 sequence: CASSGSYNEQFF. For the CDR3, the DNA is TGTGCCAGCTCGGGATCCTACAATGAGCAGTTCTTC.

The chain joins TRBV19 to TRBJ2-4; the match to TRBD2 covers 10 bases. Germline assignment: CDR1 LNHDA and CDR2 SQIVND (reference sequence). The CDR3 is 13 amino acids. J was trimmed by 10 bases and V by 6 bases; bases with no gene match: 6. CDR3 DNA: TGTGCCAGTAGCAGACTAGCGGGCCGAATTCAGTACTTC. Amino acids: CASSRLAGRIQYF.

The genes are TRBV5-3 and TRBJ2-6; 11 bases are shared with TRBD1. TRBV5-3 is assigned to the ORF class and has an uncertain function. Trimming at V came to 4 bases and at J to 3 bases, leaving 15 bases not matched to a gene. The CDR3 spans 20 residues. In nucleotides, the CDR3 is TGTGCCAGAAGCCACCCGGTTTCTCGGACAGGGGGCCATGGGGCCAACGTCCTGACTTTC. It specifies CARSHPVSRTGGHGANVLTF.

The V and J genes are TRBV5-1 and TRBJ2-7; D uncertain. With 4 bases removed from V and 2 bases from J, the gap between germline ends came to 10 bases. The germline V gene has CDR1 SGHRS and CDR2 YFSETQ. The CDR3 is 13 residues long. The DNA of the CDR3 is TGCGCCAGCAGCCCAGGCGATACCTACGAGCAGTACTTC. It yields the protein CASSPGDTYEQYF.

The V call is TRBV7-2, the J call TRBJ1-2, with TRBD1 matching over 12 bases. The CDR3 is made up of 14 amino acids. Germline lookup yields CDR1 SGHTA and CDR2 FQGNSA. The V gene end was trimmed by 6 bases and the J gene end by 8 bases; junction bases not matched to a gene: 7. As DNA, the CDR3 is TGTGCCAGCAGTTCCGGGACAGGGGGCCTCGGCTACACCTTC. The encoded protein is CASSSGTGGLGYTF.

The J gene is TRBJ1-5, the V gene TRBV19; 7 positions agree with TRBD1. With 0 bases clipped from V and 3 bases from J, the junction kept 2 bases outside the gene matches. Germline CDR1 LNHDA, CDR2 SQIVND (reference sequence). CDR3 size: 15 residues. The CDR3 DNA reads TGTGCCAGTAGTATAGAGGGACAGCTCAATCAGCCCCAGCATTTT. It is translated as CASSIEGQLNQPQHF.

The chain carries TRBV11-2 and TRBJ2-3; possibly TRBD1 for D (5 bases). This CDR3 region has 15 residues. CDR1 SGHAT and CDR2 FQNNGV come from the germline V gene. The V end lost 8 bases, the J end lost 1 base, and 16 bases lay between the germline ends. The CDR3 region is CASARWGRGTDTQYF. CDR3 nucleotides: TGTGCCAGCGCCCGGTGGGGCCGAGGCACAGATACGCAGTATTTT. Drawing the rest from reference TRBV11-2 and TRBJ2-3, the complete variable domain is EAGVAQSPRYKIIEKRQSVAFWCNPISGHATLYWYQQILGQGPKLLIQFQNNGVVDDSQLPKDRFSAERLKGVDSTLKIQPAKLEDSAVYLCASARWGRGTDTQYFGPGTRLTVL.

The genes are TRBV15 and TRBJ2-7, with 7 nucleotides matching TRBD2. Per germline, CDR1 LNHNV and CDR2 YYDKDF (reference sequence). The CDR3 loop spans 17 amino acids. Trimming at V came to 0 bases and at J to 0 bases, leaving 8 bases not matched to a gene. CDR3 in DNA: TGTGCCACCAGCAGAGATGGTCTAAGCGGGAACTCCTACGAGCAGTACTTC. Protein product: CATSRDGLSGNSYEQYF.

This chain connects TRBV9 to TRBJ1-1; perhaps TRBD1 as D (5 bases). The length of the CDR3 is 13 residues. V was pared by 1 base and J by 7 bases, with 11 bases between. Germline CDR1 SGDLS, CDR2 YYNGEE. The CDR3 spells CASSVRGGGEAFF. The CDR3 DNA is TGTGCCAGCAGCGTAAGAGGCGGGGGTGAAGCTTTCTTT.

This clone was recorded once. V is TRBV7-6 and J is TRBJ2-5; 9 positions match TRBD1. V gave up 1 base and J gave up 4 bases; unmatched junction bases: 4. The CDR3 spans 15 residues. Germline CDR1 and CDR2: SGHVS and FNYEAQ. CDR3 bases: TGTGCCAGCAGCTTAGATACAGGGGGCGTAGAGACCCAGTACTTC. Protein sequence: CASSLDTGGVETQYF. The complete variable domain, with remaining parts taken from reference TRBV7-6 and TRBJ2-5, reads GAGVSQSPRYKVTKRGQDVALRCDPISGHVSLYWYRQALGQGPEFLTYFNYEAQQDKSGLPNDRFSAERPEGSISTLTIQRTEQRDSAMYRCASSLDTGGVETQYFGPGTRLLVL.

The CDR3 loop reads CASSIGLAGATVLAKNIQYF. The CDR3 nucleotides read TGTGCCAGTAGTATAGGACTAGCGGGGGCCACCGTGTTGGCCAAAAACATTCAGTACTTC. The gene calls are TRBV19 and TRBJ2-4; 12 bases are a match to TRBD2. J gave up 1 base and V 1 base, and 11 bases lay outside the gene matches. CDR1 is LNHDA and CDR2 is SQIVND in the germline V gene (reference sequence). This CDR3 has 20 amino acids.

The chain links TRBV15 to TRBJ2-7, with 10 bases that match TRBD1. The J segment lost 5 bases and the V segment lost 3 bases, leaving 16 bases of the junction unmatched. The CDR3 has 18 amino acids. Germline CDR1 LNHNV, CDR2 YYDKDF (reference sequence). Here the CDR3 DNA reads TGTGCCACCAGCAGGGGATGGGGAACCGGGACAGGGGACCACGAGCAGTACTTC. Translation gives CATSRGWGTGTGDHEQYF.

The gene calls are TRBV9 and TRBJ2-7; D is unresolved. V gave up 2 bases and J gave up 0 bases, with 6 bases separating them. The CDR3 spans 13 residues. Germline lookup yields CDR1 SGDLS and CDR2 YYNGEE. The chain's CDR3 is CASSVGTSYEQYF. Written as DNA, the CDR3 is TGTGCCAGCAGCGTGGGCACCTCCTACGAGCAGTACTTC.

This chain joins TRBV6-1 and TRBJ1-5; D perhaps matches TRBD1 (5 bases). Trimming removed 2 bases from V and 4 bases from J, with 18 bases in between. The V gene's germline CDR1 is MNHNS and CDR2 SASEGT. The CDR3 is made up of 17 amino acids. CDR3 bases: TGTGCCAGCAGTGAATGGGGGGGACTCCCCCCGAATCAGCCCCAGCATTTT. Protein sequence: CASSEWGGLPPNQPQHF.

The V gene is TRBV7-9, the J gene TRBJ2-2; 9 nucleotides align to TRBD1. The CDR3 is 14 amino acids. The germline gives CDR1 SEHNR, CDR2 FQNEAQ (reference sequence). After removal of 4 bases from V and 6 bases from J, the junction contained 3 bases not matched to a gene. The chain's CDR3 is CASSSQGASGELFF. CDR3 bases: TGTGCCAGCAGCTCACAGGGGGCTTCCGGGGAGCTGTTTTTT.

The chain links TRBV6-5 to TRBJ1-5; 8 bases fit TRBD1. The CDR3 length is 14 residues. With V trimmed by 8 bases and J by 5 bases, 8 bases remained unmatched. CDR1 MNHEY and CDR2 SVGAGI come from the germline V gene. The CDR3 DNA follows: TGTGCCAGCGGCAGGGGGCATAGGGATCAGCCCCAGCATTTT. It translates to CASGRGHRDQPQHF.

The chain is built from TRBV28 and TRBJ1-4; D unresolved. Germline values: CDR1 MDHEN, CDR2 SYDVKM. The CDR3 is 14 residues long. Trimming pared 6 bases from V and 0 bases from J, leaving 8 bases between. As DNA, the CDR3 is TGTGCCAGCAGGAGGCCCGCAACTAATGAAAAACTGTTTTTT. Its translation is CASRRPATNEKLFF. The complete variable domain, with remaining parts taken from reference TRBV28 and TRBJ1-4, reads DVKVTQSSRYLVKRTGEKVFLECVQDMDHENMFWYRQDPGLGLRLIYFSYDVKMKEKGDIPEGYSVSREKKERFSLILESASTNQTSMYLCASRRPATNEKLFFGSGTQLSVL.

V is TRBV6-5 and J is TRBJ1-1; the D is unclear. This CDR3 contains 16 residues. V was trimmed by 0 bases and J by 1 base, leaving 12 bases between them. Germline V gene lookup returns CDR1 MNHEY and CDR2 SVGAGI. CDR3: CASSYSVPRGNTEAFF. CDR3 nucleotide sequence: TGTGCCAGCAGTTACTCGGTTCCACGGGGGAACACTGAAGCTTTCTTT.

J is TRBJ2-7 and V is TRBV27; 9 positions agree with TRBD1. CDR3 length: 14 amino acids. The trim removed 5 bases at V and 5 bases at J, leaving 7 bases unmatched. The germline CDR1 and CDR2 sequences are MNHEY and SMNVEV (reference sequence). CDR3 DNA sequence: TGTGCCAGCAGTAAACAGGGGGCGCAGGACGAGCAGTACTTC. This translates into CASSKQGAQDEQYF.

The chain employs TRBV7-8 and TRBJ2-5; TRBD1 matches 9 bases. Trimming cost V 6 bases and J 8 bases; bases outside gene matches: 13. CDR1 and CDR2 (germline): SGHVS, FQNEAQ. The CDR3 extends over 15 amino acids. CDR3 region: CASRQTGTGRVTQYF. The CDR3 nucleotides read TGTGCCAGCAGGCAAACCGGGACAGGGAGGGTCACCCAGTACTTC.